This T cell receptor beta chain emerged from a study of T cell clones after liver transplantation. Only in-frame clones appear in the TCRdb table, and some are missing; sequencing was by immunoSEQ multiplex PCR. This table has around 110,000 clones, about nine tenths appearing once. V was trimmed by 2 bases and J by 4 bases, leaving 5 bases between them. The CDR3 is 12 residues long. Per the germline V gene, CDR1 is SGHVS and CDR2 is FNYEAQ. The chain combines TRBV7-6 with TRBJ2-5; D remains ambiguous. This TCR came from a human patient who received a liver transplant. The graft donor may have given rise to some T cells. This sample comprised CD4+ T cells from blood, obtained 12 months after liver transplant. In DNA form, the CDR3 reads TGTGCCAGCAGCTTAATCCGAGAGACCCAGTACTTC. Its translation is CASSLIRETQYF. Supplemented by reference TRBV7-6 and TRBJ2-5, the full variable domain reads GAGVSQSPRYKVTKRGQDVALRCDPISGHVSLYWYRQALGQGPEFLTYFNYEAQQDKSGLPNDRFSAERPEGSISTLTIQRTEQRDSAMYRCASSLIRETQYFGPGTRLLVL.